One T cell receptor (beta chain) is described in this entry. Its cognate antigen is unknown. Germline lookup yields CDR1 SGHKS and CDR2 YYEKEE (reference sequence). The CDR3 has 14 residues. Trimming removed 10 bases from V and 4 bases from J; junction bases left unmatched: 10. This sample was taken from a study of OX40 agonist ivuxolimab in advanced cancers. Study-level information: Patients in the trial were receiving intravenous ivuxolimab every 2 weeks, at doses of 0.01 to 10 mg/kg.

The method was immunoSEQ multiplex PCR; TCRdb's version includes in-frame clones alone and lacks a portion of them. The sample includes roughly 41,000 clones, 82% of them seen just once. Systemic immunosuppression or a history of autoimmune disease excluded patients. Notes on the study in general: There were also nonresponders showing low normalized T-cell clonal expansion. At 0.1 to 3.0 mg/kg and by week 6, clonal expansion occurred in CD4+ and CD8+ blood T cells.

The sequenced sample was CD4+ or CD8+ T cells sorted from blood, obtained in a trial of the OX40 agonist ivuxolimab. The rearrangement uses TRBV5-5 and TRBJ2-5; 10 nucleotides agree with TRBD1. The clonotype originates from an adult with an advanced solid tumor such as melanoma, head and neck, liver or kidney cancer. The chain's CDR3 is CACSGTGAGETQYF. The CDR3 DNA is TGTGCCTGCTCCGGGACAGGGGCGGGAGAGACCCAGTACTTC.